This TCR beta chain derives from a study of blood T cell repertoires in COVID-19 (dated by TCRdb to the early 2020s). In the study overall: Samples covering the acute and convalescent phases of COVID-19 were provided by collaborators in the United States, Italy and Spain. The repertoires were released in a freely available public database intended as a resource for research on the immune response to SARS-CoV-2. The prospective study material was composed of cDNA or gDNA derived from T cells, B-cell-depleted T cells, or PBMCs. The samples were drawn from two sources: the first 160 participants of the ongoing ImmuneRACE study, and 1,000 to 1,500 subjects contributed by 6 global collaborators. Subjects who had been exposed to COVID-19, were actively infected with it, or had recovered from it provided the deeply sampled blood TCRbeta repertoires that made up the dataset. Where available, HLA class I and class II types were obtained from metadata supplied by the sample provider rather than from assay-based typing. Nearly every sample came with metadata listing a de-identified subject ID, COVID-19 status, age in years and sex.

The immunoSEQ Assay, a bias-controlled multiplex PCR, was used to amplify TCRbeta CDR3 regions from genomic DNA. Per the source publication's procedure: Nucleated cell counts per sample were estimated from amplification of reference gene primers within the assay. To quantify the absolute abundance of each unique TCRbeta CDR3 rearrangement, sequence reads were collapsed and filtered. For each sample, productive Simpson clonality was calculated by taking the square root of Simpson's diversity index across productive rearrangements. Here the immuneACCESS table is served through TCRdb, limited to in-frame sequences with V and J called. Missing clones are a known gap in these copies; in checked studies unresolved V genes cover under half, and the rest lacks a known reason. V and J calls plus clone size are reproduced from that table; the DNA served to infer D and trimming. Recorded for this sample are over 100,000 clones; around three quarters of them occurred a single time. The ten largest clones represent around 3.9% of the sample.

Overall study results and their limits: The amount of clinical and demographic metadata varied by source and participant and was provided uncurated.

Collaborating institutions collected whole blood in K2EDTA tubes following their own protocols. Collaborator samples were shipped for TCRbeta analysis as frozen whole blood, isolated PBMCs, or DNA extracted from either sample type. Taken from the germline V gene (reference sequence), the CDR1 and CDR2 loops are MNHNY and SVGAGI. V loses 7 bases, J loses 5 bases, and the germline ends lie 14 bases apart. From the cysteine through the phenylalanine, the CDR3 covers 13 amino acids. Only the CDR3 DNA stays, 39 bases, in frame from base 1. Comments on this clone: No antigen is known for it. No per-base quality is available; no much larger clone lies one base away.

The chain is made from TRBV6-6 and TRBJ1-1; the best D guess is TRBD1, with 5 bases matching. The sequenced material came from peripheral blood. The TCR originated in a woman of 80 years or more with acute or convalescent COVID-19. CDR3 loop: CASTLQVDTEAFF. The sequenced DNA is TGTGCCAGCACGCTACAGGTTGATACTGAAGCTTTCTTT.